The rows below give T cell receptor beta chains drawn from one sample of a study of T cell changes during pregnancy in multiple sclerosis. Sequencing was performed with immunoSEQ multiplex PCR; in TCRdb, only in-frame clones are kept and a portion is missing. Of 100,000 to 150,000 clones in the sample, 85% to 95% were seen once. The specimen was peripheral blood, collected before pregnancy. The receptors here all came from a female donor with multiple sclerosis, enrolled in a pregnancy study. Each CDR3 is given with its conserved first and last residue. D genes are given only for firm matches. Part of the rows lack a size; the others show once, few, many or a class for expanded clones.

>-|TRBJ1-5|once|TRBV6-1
TGTGCCAGCAGTGAATTGGCAGGCTATAGCAATCAGCCCCAGCATTTT
CASSELAGYSNQPQHF
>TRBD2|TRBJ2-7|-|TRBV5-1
TGCGCCAGCAGCCCCCACCCGGGACTAGCGGGAGAAAGGGGCTCCTACGAGCAGTACTTC
CASSPHPGLAGERGSYEQYF
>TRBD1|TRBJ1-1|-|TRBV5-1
TGCGCCAGCGGGGTAACAGGGGCGAACACTGAAGCTTTCTTT
CASGVTGANTEAFF
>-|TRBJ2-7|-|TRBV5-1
TGCGCCAGCAGTCCGACAGGCTCCGCAGGCTACGAGCAGTACTTC
CASSPTGSAGYEQYF
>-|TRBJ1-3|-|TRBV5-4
TGTGCCAGCAGCTTGGAGAGTCCCCTCTCTGGAAACACCATATATTTT
CASSLESPLSGNTIYF
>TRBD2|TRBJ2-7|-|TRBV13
TGTGCCAGCAGCCAAGGAAGGACTAGGAGAGGCGAGCAGTACTTC
CASSQGRTRRGEQYF
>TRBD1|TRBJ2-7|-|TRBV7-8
TGTGCCAGCAGCTTGCCAGGGGGCATAAGGGACTACGAGCAGTACTTC
CASSLPGGIRDYEQYF
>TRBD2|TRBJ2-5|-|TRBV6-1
TGTGCCAGCAGCCCCCGGGGAGGGAGCCAAGAGACCCAGTACTTC
CASSPRGGSQETQYF
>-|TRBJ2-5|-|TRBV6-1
TGTGCCAGCAGTGAAATATCAGGCCCCAGAGTTCCGGAGACCCAGTACTTC
CASSEISGPRVPETQYF
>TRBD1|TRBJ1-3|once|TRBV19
TGTGCCAGTAGTACCCACCTGCAAGGGACAGCGGGAAACACCATATATTTT
CASSTHLQGTAGNTIYF
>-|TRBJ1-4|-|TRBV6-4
TGTGCCAGCAGAGCCTACACTTCCCGACAGGTCTTTAATGAAAAACTGTTTTTT
CASRAYTSRQVFNEKLFF
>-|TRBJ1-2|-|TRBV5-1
TGCGCCAGCAGACGGGGGGATGGCTACACCTTC
CASRRGDGYTF
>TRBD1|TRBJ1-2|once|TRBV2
TGTGCCAGCATAGGGACAGGGAATAACTATGGCTACACCTTC
CASIGTGNNYGYTF
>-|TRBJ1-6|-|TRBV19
TGTGCCAGTAGTATAGCGACAGCAAGTAATTCACCCCTCCACTTT
CASSIATASNSPLHF
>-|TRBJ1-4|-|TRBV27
TGTGCCAGCAGTTCTCGGGTCAGGGGCCGGTTAAATGAAAAACTGTTTTTT
CASSSRVRGRLNEKLFF
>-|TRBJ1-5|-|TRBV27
TGTGCCAGCAGTTACCAGGGAAGGGAGCCCCAGCATTTT
CASSYQGREPQHF
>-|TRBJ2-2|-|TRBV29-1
TGCAGCGTTGGGAGGACAGCGAACACCGGGGAGCTGTTTTTT
CSVGRTANTGELFF
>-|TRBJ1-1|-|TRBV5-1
TGCGCCAGCAGCTTGGTACCGGGTGGAAATACTGAAGCTTTCTTT
CASSLVPGGNTEAFF
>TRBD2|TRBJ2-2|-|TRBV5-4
TGTGCCAGCAGCTTGGGGGGACTAGCGGGAAACGGGGAGCTGTTTTTT
CASSLGGLAGNGELFF
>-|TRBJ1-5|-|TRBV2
TGTGCCAGCAGCCGAACCGGGGTACGGCAGCCCCAGCATTTT
CASSRTGVRQPQHF
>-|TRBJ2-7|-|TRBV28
TGTGCCAGCAGTTTTCAGGGGTGGGAGCAGTACTTC
CASSFQGWEQYF
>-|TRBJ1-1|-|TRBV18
TGTGCCAGCTCTGGGGGGACTGAAGCTTTCTTT
CASSGGTEAFF
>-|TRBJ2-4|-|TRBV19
TGTGCCAGTAGTATAACGCCTAATCTAGCCAAAAACATTCAGTACTTC
CASSITPNLAKNIQYF
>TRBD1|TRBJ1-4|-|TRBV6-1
TGTGCCAGCAGTTATGACAGGGTCGTGGAAAAACTGTTTTTT
CASSYDRVVEKLFF
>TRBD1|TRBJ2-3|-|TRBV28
TGTGCCAGCAGTTTCTGGGACAGGAGGACAGATACGCAGTATTTT
CASSFWDRRTDTQYF
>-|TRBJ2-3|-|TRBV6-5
TGTGCCAGCAGTAGAAGGCGGGGAGATACGCAGTATTTT
CASSRRRGDTQYF
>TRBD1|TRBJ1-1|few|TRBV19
TGTGCCAGTAGCCTGACAGGGGGCATCACTGAAGCTTTCTTT
CASSLTGGITEAFF
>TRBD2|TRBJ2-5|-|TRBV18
TGTGCCAGCTCACCACTGAGCGGGAGGGAGACCCAGTACTTC
CASSPLSGRETQYF
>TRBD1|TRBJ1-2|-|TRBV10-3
TGTGCCATCAGTGACGGACAGGGTCTAATGCCCGGCTACACCTTC
CAISDGQGLMPGYTF
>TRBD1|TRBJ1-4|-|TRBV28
TGTGCCACTACGGGACAGGGGGCTCGAGAAAAACTGTTTTTT
CATTGQGAREKLFF
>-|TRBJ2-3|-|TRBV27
TGTGCCAGCAGTTTATTTGTAGGCATCCAGGCGACAGATACGCAGTATTTT
CASSLFVGIQATDTQYF
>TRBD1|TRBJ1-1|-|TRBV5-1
TGCGCCAGCAGCGCTCAGGGGGCTGACACTGAAGCTTTCTTT
CASSAQGADTEAFF
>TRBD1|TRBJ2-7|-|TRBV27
TGTGCCAGCAGTTGGGACAGGGACTCCTACGAGCAGTACTTC
CASSWDRDSYEQYF
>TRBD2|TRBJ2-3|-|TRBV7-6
TGTGCCAGCAGCTTGTTCGGGCTAGCGGGTCTGGGCTCCACAGATACGCAGTATTTT
CASSLFGLAGLGSTDTQYF
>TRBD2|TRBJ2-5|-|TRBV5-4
TGTGCCAGCAGCCCCCAGCGGGGGGTTTATGAGACCCAGTACTTC
CASSPQRGVYETQYF
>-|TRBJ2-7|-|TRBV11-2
TGTGCCAGCAGGGTCTCGAGGCCTTCTTACGAGCAGTACTTC
CASRVSRPSYEQYF
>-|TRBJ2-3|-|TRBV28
TGTGCCAGCAGACAGCCCCCAGATACGCAGTATTTT
CASRQPPDTQYF
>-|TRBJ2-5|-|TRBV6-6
TGTGCCAGCAGTTACGACCAGGGGTCTGAAGAGACCCAGTACTTC
CASSYDQGSEETQYF
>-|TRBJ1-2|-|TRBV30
TGTGCCTGGAGTGCGGGGGGCACTAACTATGGCTACACCTTC
CAWSAGGTNYGYTF
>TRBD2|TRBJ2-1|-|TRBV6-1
TGTGCCAGCAGTGATGTGTTTAGCGGGAGAGCGGTAGAGCAGTTCTTC
CASSDVFSGRAVEQFF
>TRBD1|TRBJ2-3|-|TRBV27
TGTGCCAGCAGACTGAAAGGACAGGGTGGGGGTAGTACGCAGTATTTT
CASRLKGQGGGSTQYF
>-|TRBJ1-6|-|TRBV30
TGTGCCTGGAGGTCCCAGAATTCACCCCTCCACTTT
CAWRSQNSPLHF
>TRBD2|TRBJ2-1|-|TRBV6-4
TGTGCCAGCAGTGCCGGACTAGCGGACTACAATGAGCAGTTCTTC
CASSAGLADYNEQFF
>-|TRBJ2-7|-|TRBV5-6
TGTGCCAGCAGCCGGGGGACCTCCTACGAGCAGTACTTC
CASSRGTSYEQYF
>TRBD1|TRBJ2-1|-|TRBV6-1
TGTGCCAGCAGTGAAAGGACAGGGGGCTTCTACAATGAGCAGTTCTTC
CASSERTGGFYNEQFF
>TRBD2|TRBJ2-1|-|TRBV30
TGTGCCTGGAGTTCCACCGGGACTAGGCCATACAATGAGCAGTTCTTC
CAWSSTGTRPYNEQFF
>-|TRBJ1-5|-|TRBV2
TGTGCCAGCAGCCAAGGCCTAGACCCACCCCAGCATTTT
CASSQGLDPPQHF
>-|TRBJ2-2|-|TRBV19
TGTGCCAGTAGTACCGGTGTCAGGGAGCTGTTTTTT
CASSTGVRELFF
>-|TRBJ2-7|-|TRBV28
TGTGCCAGCAGTTTACAGATCTACGAGCAGTACTTC
CASSLQIYEQYF
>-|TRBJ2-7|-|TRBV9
TGTGCCAGCAGCGTAGGAGGAGGGAACCCCTACGAGCAGTACTTC
CASSVGGGNPYEQYF
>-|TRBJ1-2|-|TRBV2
TGTGTCTATGAGGGGGACTATGGCTACACCTTC
CVYEGDYGYTF
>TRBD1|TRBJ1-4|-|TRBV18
TGTGCCAGCTCAGCTACAGGGGCCAATAATGAAAAACTGTTTTTT
CASSATGANNEKLFF
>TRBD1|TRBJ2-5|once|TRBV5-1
TGCGCCAGCAGCCTCGGACAGGGGACGCAGACCCAGTACTTC
CASSLGQGTQTQYF
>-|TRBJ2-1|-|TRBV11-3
TGTGCCAGCAGCTTAGATTGGGCTGCATACAATGAGCAGTTCTTC
CASSLDWAAYNEQFF
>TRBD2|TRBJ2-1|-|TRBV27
TGTGCCAGCAGTCCCACCGGGCGGGAGTGGAATGAGCAGTTCTTC
CASSPTGREWNEQFF
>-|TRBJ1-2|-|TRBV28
TGTGCCAGCAGTTGGGGGCGTCGAGGCTACACCTTC
CASSWGRRGYTF
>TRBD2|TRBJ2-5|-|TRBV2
TGTGCCAGCAATACGGCGGGAGGGGCCAAGTACTTC
CASNTAGGAKYF
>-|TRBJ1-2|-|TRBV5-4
TGTGCCAGCAGTAGCGGAGGCATAGCTAACTATGGCTACACCTTC
CASSSGGIANYGYTF
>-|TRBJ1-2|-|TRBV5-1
TGCGCCAGCAGCTTGGAACCGGGTAACTATGGCTACACCTTC
CASSLEPGNYGYTF